A single TCR beta chain is shown here with its context. It lacks a known antigen. No quality values exist for individual bases; no much larger clone is one base distant. V loses 0 bases at its end and J loses 10 bases; junction bases beyond the gene matches: 3. From cysteine to phenylalanine, the CDR3 is 14 amino acids long. The retained sequence is limited to the CDR3, 42 bases, with the frame set at the first base. CDR1 and CDR2 are read off the germline V gene as SGHTA and FQGTGA. This sample is drawn from a study of T cell changes during pregnancy in multiple sclerosis (dated by TCRdb to 2018 to 2020). Background on the whole study: The study examined how the T cell repertoire changed over the course of pregnancy in women with multiple sclerosis.

The library was built by means of the immunoSEQ multiplex PCR assay. TCRdb holds this immuneACCESS table with in-frame rearrangements only. Some clones are missing; in checked studies, unresolved V genes explain under half, and the rest has no known cause. The sample data list around 97,000 clones, and roughly 93% of these were observed just once. Of the sample, around 0.92% falls within the top ten clones. The receptor chain draws on TRBV7-3 and TRBJ1-6; 7 middle bases align to TRBD1. This TCR came from a female donor with multiple sclerosis, enrolled in a pregnancy study. The source was peripheral blood, collected after pregnancy. The nucleotides read TGTGCCAGCAGCTTAACGCGAGGGGGCTCACCCCTCCACTTT. This yields the protein CASSLTRGGSPLHF.